These 16 T cell receptor beta chains originate from one sample sequenced in a study of blood T cell repertoires in COVID-19. Sequencing used immunoSEQ multiplex PCR; TCRdb keeps in-frame clones, though not all of them. Of more than 120,000 clones in the sample, about 90% were seen once. The sample was peripheral blood. All receptors derive from a man aged 45-65 years who had recovered from COVID-19.

The rearrangement uses TRBV5-6 and TRBJ1-2; 9 nucleotides match TRBD1. This CDR3 is 13 amino acids long. The germline gives CDR1 SGHDT, CDR2 YYEEEE. V lost 4 bases, J lost 6 bases, and 4 bases stayed unmatched. The CDR3 region is CASSVRTGDGYTF. The CDR3 region has the DNA TGTGCCAGCAGCGTGAGGACAGGGGATGGCTACACCTTC.

V is TRBV6-2 or TRBV6-3 and J is TRBJ1-2, with D perhaps matching TRBD1 (5 bases). This CDR3 has 14 residues. Trimming took 2 bases from V and 4 from J, leaving 11 bases between them. The germline V gene has CDR1 MNHEY and CDR2 SVGEGT. Written as DNA, the CDR3 is TGTGCCAGCAGTTACATCCAGGGAATCTATGGCTACACCTTC. Amino acid sequence: CASSYIQGIYGYTF.

The chain recombines TRBV5-1 with TRBJ1-1; TRBD1 aligns across 8 bases. V was clipped by 2 bases and J by 1 base; unmatched bases: 7. Germline V gene sequence: CDR1 SGHRS, CDR2 YFSETQ. This CDR3 is built from 16 residues. Here the CDR3 DNA reads TGCGCCAGCAGCTTTGGGACAGGTATTTCGAACACTGAAGCTTTCTTT. It translates to CASSFGTGISNTEAFF. The full variable domain, completed using reference TRBV5-1 and TRBJ1-1, is KAGVTQTPRYLIKTRGQQVTLSCSPISGHRSVSWYQQTPGQGLQFLFEYFSETQRNKGNFPGRFSGRQFSNSRSEMNVSTLELGDSALYLCASSFGTGISNTEAFFGQGTRLTVV.

CDR3 DNA: TGTGCCAGCAGCGCCCGACAGGCGACCACCTATGGCTACACCTTC. It is translated as CASSARQATTYGYTF. V and J are TRBV9 and TRBJ1-2, with a weak D call TRBD1 (6 bases). Germline V CDR1 and CDR2: SGDLS, YYNGEE. This CDR3 spans 15 amino acids. Trimming left V 3 bases short and J 4 bases short, with 16 bases between.

The gene calls are TRBV23-1 and TRBJ1-1; D unclear. TRBV23-1 counts as an open reading frame of uncertain function. The CDR3 contains 18 residues. The V end lost 4 bases, the J end lost 0 bases, and 21 bases lay between the germline ends. In DNA form, the CDR3 reads TGCGCCAGCAGTCCTCCCCCCCAGGTTACTTTCTTGAACACTGAAGCTTTCTTT. It codes for CASSPPPQVTFLNTEAFF.

In this sample, this clone turned up a few times. V is TRBV6-2 or TRBV6-3 and J is TRBJ2-3; D is possibly TRBD2 (6 bases). The germline V and J ends were trimmed by 4 bases and 0 bases, with 8 bases remaining between them. This CDR3 spans 14 amino acids. From germline, CDR1 is MNHEY and CDR2 SVGEGT. The CDR3 bases are TGTGCCAGCAGTTGGGGGGTTAGCACAGATACGCAGTATTTT. It codes for CASSWGVSTDTQYF.

This clone was recorded once. The chain uses TRBV6-5 and TRBJ2-1; tentative D call: TRBD2 (5 bases). V was cut by 4 bases and J by 2 bases, with 6 bases left in between. The CDR3 has 13 amino acids. From germline, CDR1 is MNHEY and CDR2 SVGAGI. The CDR3 reads CASSWEPYNEQFF. The CDR3 coding sequence is TGTGCCAGCAGTTGGGAGCCCTACAATGAGCAGTTCTTC.

The V gene is TRBV7-2, the J gene TRBJ2-1; TRBD2 agrees at 7 bases. CDR1 is SGHTA and CDR2 is FQGNSA in the germline V gene. The CDR3 contains 17 residues. The J segment lost 1 base and the V segment lost 5 bases, leaving 11 bases of the junction unmatched. The CDR3 nucleotides are TGTGCCAGCAGCCCGGCAGGGAGGGCCCGTTCCTACAATGAGCAGTTCTTC. Translation gives CASSPAGRARSYNEQFF.

V and J are TRBV19 and TRBJ1-6, with 10 bases fitting TRBD1. Germline-derived CDR1 and CDR2 are LNHDA and SQIVND (reference sequence). Trimming removed 6 bases from V and 4 bases from J; junction bases left unmatched: 3. CDR3 length: 15 amino acids. In DNA, the CDR3 is TGTGCCAGTAGGCCGGGACAGGGGTATAATTCACCCCTCCACTTT. Translated, it gives CASRPGQGYNSPLHF.

The V and J genes are TRBV11-2 and TRBJ1-1; D is undetermined. The CDR3 length is 14 residues. CDR1 and CDR2 (germline): SGHAT, FQNNGV. The V end was cut by 8 bases, the J end by 0 bases, with 13 bases between. The CDR3 loop is CASVYLSMNTEAFF. CDR3 sequence (DNA): TGTGCCAGCGTTTACTTATCCATGAACACTGAAGCTTTCTTT.

The V gene is TRBV19, the J gene TRBJ2-2, with 9 bases lining up with TRBD1. CDR1 LNHDA and CDR2 SQIVND come from the germline V gene (reference sequence). Unmatched junction bases numbered 10, after V lost 8 bases and J lost 6 bases. This CDR3 is 15 amino acids long. The CDR3 region is CASDAGTGFPGELFF. For the CDR3, the DNA is TGTGCCAGTGACGCCGGGACAGGGTTTCCCGGGGAGCTGTTTTTT.

The chain links TRBV15 to TRBJ1-2, with a weak D call TRBD1 (5 bases). CDR3 size: 15 residues. The germline V gene has CDR1 LNHNV and CDR2 YYDKDF (reference sequence). Trimming removed 0 bases from V and 7 bases from J, with 15 bases in between. CDR3 in DNA: TGTGCCACCAGCAGAGAGAACCCGGTCGGGGGTGGCTACACCTTC. Residues: CATSRENPVGGGYTF.

The V gene is TRBV6-5, the J gene TRBJ1-3; 7 nucleotides align to TRBD1. Losses at the gene ends were 4 bases for V and 1 base for J; bases not matched to a gene: 1. CDR3 length: 14 residues. The germline V gene encodes CDR1 MNHEY and CDR2 SVGAGI. CDR3 DNA: TGTGCCAGCAGTTCGGGACAGTCTGGAAACACCATATATTTT. Protein product: CASSSGQSGNTIYF.

This chain links TRBV5-4 with TRBJ1-5; D possibly corresponds to TRBD1 (6 bases). Trimming removed 4 bases at V and 4 bases at J, with 12 bases between. Germline lookup yields CDR1 SGHNT and CDR2 YYREEE (reference sequence). The CDR3 has 14 amino acids. The CDR3 DNA follows: TGTGCCAGCAGCGTGGACAGAAGTAATCAGCCCCAGCATTTT. This gives the protein CASSVDRSNQPQHF.

The rearrangement joins TRBV11-2 to TRBJ2-2; 7 nucleotides line up with TRBD1. V gave up 1 base and J gave up 4 bases; unmatched junction bases: 3. The CDR3 is 15 residues long. The germline V gene encodes CDR1 SGHAT and CDR2 FQNNGV. CDR3: CASSLGTGTTGELFF. The CDR3 region has the DNA TGTGCCAGCAGCTTAGGGACAGGTACCACCGGGGAGCTGTTTTTT.

The chain recombines TRBV10-3 with TRBJ1-1; D gene uncertain. The CDR3 covers 15 residues. Germline CDR1 is ENHRY and CDR2 is SYGVKD. Trimming took off 0 bases at V and 0 bases at J, with 8 bases between the two ends. The CDR3 loop reads CAISESNLMNTEAFF. As DNA, the CDR3 is TGTGCCATCAGTGAGTCTAACTTGATGAACACTGAAGCTTTCTTT.